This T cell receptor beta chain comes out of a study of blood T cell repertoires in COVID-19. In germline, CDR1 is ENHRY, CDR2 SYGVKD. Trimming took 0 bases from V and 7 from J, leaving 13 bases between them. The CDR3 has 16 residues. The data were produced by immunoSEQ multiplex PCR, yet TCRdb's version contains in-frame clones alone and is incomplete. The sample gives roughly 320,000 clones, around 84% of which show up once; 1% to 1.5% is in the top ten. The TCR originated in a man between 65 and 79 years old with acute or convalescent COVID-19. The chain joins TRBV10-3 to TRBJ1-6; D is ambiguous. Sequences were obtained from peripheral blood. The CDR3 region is CAISESSDGSNSPLHF. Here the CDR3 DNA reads TGTGCCATCAGTGAGTCGAGCGACGGAAGCAATTCACCCCTCCACTTT.